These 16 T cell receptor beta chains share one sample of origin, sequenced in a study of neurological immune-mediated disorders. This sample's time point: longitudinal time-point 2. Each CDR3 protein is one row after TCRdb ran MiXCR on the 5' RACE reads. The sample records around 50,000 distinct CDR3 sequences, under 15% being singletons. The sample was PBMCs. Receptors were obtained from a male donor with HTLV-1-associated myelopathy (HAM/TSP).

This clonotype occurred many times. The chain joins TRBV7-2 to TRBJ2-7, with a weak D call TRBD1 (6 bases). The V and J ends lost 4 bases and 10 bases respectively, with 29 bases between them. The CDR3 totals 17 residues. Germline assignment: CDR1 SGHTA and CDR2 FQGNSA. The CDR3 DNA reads TGTGCCAGCAGCTCAGTTAGTAGGGGGAGAGAGGGGTCTATACAGTACTTC. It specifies CASSSVSRGREGSIQYF.

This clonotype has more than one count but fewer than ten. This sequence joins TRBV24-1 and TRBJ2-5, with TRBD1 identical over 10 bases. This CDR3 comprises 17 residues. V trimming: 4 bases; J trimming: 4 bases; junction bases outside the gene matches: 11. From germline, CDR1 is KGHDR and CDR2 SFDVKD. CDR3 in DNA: TGTGCCACCAGTGACACTCGACAGGGGGCGCATGGAGAGACCCAGTACTTC. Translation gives CATSDTRQGAHGETQYF.

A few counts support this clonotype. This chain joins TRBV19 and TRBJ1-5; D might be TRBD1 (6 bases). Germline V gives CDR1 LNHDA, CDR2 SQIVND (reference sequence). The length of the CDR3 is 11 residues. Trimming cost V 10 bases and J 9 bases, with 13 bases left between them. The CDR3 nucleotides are TGTGCCACCCGGGGGCTTGGGCCCCAGCATTTT. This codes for CATRGLGPQHF.

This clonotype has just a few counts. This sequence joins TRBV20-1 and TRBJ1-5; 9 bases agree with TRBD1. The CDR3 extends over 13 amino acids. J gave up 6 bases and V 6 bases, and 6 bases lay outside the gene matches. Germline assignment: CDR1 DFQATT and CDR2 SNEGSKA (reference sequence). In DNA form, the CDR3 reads TGCAGTGCAGAACAGGGGGCTGCTCAGCCCCAGCATTTT. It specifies CSAEQGAAQPQHF.

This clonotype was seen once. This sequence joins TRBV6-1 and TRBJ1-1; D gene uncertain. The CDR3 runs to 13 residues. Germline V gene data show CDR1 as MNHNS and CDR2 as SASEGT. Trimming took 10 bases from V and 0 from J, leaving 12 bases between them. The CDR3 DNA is TGTGCCACTTCTGACGGGGTGAACACTGAAGCTTTCTTT. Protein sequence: CATSDGVNTEAFF.

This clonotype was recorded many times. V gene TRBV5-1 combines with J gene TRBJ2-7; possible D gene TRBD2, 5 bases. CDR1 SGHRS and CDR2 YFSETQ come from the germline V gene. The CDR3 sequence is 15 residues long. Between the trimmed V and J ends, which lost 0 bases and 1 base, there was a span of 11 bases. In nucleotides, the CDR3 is TGCGCCAGCAGCTTGGGGGCTGGAGGATCCTACGAGCAGTACTTC. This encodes CASSLGAGGSYEQYF.

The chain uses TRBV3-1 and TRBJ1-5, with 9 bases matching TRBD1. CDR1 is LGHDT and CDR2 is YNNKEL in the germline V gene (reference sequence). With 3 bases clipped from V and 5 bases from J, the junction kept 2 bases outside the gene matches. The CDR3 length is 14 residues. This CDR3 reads CASSQGTGHQPQHF. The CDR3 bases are TGTGCCAGCAGCCAGGGGACAGGGCATCAGCCCCAGCATTTT. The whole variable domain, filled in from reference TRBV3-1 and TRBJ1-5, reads DTAVSQTPKYLVTQMGNDKSIKCEQNLGHDTMYWYKQDSKKFLKIMFSYNNKELIINETVPNRFSPKSPDKAHLNLHINSLELGDSAVYFCASSQGTGHQPQHFGDGTRLSIL.

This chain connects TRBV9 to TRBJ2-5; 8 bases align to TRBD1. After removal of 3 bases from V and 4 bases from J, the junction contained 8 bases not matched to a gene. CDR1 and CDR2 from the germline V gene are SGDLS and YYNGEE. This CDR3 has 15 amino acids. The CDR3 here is CASSASSGGTETQYF. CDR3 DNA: TGTGCCAGCAGCGCCTCCTCAGGGGGCACAGAGACCCAGTACTTC.

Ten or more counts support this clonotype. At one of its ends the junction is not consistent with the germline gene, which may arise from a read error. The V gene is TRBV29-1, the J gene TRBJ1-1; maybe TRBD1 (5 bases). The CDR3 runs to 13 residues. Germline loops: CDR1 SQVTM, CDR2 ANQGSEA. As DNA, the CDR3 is TGCAGCTTTGAAGAGGCAGGGAAGACTGAAGCTTTCTTT. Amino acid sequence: CSFEEAGKTEAFF.

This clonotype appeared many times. The CDR3 loop is CSARPPGPQSSGANVLTF. Here the CDR3 DNA reads TGCAGTGCTAGGCCTCCGGGACCGCAGAGCTCTGGGGCCAACGTCCTGACTTTC. V and J are TRBV20-1 and TRBJ2-6; D possibly uses TRBD1 or TRBD2 (5 bases each). The germline gives CDR1 DFQATT, CDR2 SNEGSKA (reference sequence). V lost 3 bases, J lost 0 bases, and 18 bases lay in between. The length of the CDR3 is 18 residues.

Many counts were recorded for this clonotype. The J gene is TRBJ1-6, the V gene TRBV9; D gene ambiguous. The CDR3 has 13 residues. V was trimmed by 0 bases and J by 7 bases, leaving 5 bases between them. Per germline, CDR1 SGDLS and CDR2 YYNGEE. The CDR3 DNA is TGTGCCAGCAGCGTAGTAATAAATTCACCCCTCCACTTT. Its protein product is CASSVVINSPLHF.

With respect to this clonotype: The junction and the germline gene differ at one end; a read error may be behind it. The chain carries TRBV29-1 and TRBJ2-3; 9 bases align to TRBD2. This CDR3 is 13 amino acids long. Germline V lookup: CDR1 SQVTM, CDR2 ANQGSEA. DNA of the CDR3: TGCAGCGTTAAGCGGGGGGACCCAGATACCCAGTATTTT. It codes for CSVKRGDPDTQYF.

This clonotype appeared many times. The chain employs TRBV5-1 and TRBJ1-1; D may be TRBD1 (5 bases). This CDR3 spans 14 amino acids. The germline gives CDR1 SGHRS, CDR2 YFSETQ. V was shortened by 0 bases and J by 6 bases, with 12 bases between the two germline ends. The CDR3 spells CASSLAGGYSEAFF. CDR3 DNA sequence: TGCGCCAGCAGCTTGGCGGGGGGTTACTCTGAAGCTTTCTTT.

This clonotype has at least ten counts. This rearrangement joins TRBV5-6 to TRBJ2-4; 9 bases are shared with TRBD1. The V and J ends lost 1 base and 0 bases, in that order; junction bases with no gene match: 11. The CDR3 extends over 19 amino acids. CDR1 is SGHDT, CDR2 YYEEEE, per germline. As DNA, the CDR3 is TGTGCCAGCAGCTTGTCAAGGGACAGGGCATTCCTAGCCAAAAACATTCAGTACTTC. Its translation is CASSLSRDRAFLAKNIQYF.

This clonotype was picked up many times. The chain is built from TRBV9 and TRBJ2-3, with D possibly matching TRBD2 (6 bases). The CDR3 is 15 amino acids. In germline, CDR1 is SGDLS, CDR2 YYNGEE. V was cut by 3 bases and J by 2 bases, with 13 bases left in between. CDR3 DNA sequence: TGTGCCAGCAGCGCCCTAGGGAGGAACACAGATACGCAGTATTTT. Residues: CASSALGRNTDTQYF.

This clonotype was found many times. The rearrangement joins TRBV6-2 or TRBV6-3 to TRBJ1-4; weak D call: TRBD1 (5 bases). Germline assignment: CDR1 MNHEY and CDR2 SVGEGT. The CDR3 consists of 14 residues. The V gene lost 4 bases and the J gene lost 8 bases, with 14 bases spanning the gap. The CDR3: CASSSEGREEKLFF. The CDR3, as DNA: TGTGCCAGCAGTTCCGAGGGGAGAGAAGAAAAACTGTTTTTT.